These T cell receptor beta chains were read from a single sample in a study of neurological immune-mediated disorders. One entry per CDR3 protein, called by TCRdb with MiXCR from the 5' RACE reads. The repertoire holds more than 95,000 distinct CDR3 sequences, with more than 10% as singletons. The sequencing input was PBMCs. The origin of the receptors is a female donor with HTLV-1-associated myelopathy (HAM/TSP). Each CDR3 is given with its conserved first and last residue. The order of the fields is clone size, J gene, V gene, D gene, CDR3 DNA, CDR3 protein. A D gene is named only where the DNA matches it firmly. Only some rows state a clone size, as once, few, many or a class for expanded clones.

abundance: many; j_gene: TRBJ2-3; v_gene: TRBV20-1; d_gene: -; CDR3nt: TGCAGTGCTACTAAGGGGACAGATACGCAGTATTTT; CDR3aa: CSATKGTDTQYF
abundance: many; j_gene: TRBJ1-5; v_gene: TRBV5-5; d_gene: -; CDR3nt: TGTGCCAGCAGCTTGGGAGGGGGCAATCAGCCCCAGCATTTT; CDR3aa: CASSLGGGNQPQHF
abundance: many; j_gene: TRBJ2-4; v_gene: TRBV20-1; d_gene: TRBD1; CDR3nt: TGCAGTGCTGATACCGGGACAGGGATACTAGCCAAAAACATTCAGTACTTC; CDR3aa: CSADTGTGILAKNIQYF
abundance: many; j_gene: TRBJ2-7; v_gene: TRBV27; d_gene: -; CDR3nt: TGTGCCAGCAGTTTATCGGACGGAGAGCAGTACTTC; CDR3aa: CASSLSDGEQYF
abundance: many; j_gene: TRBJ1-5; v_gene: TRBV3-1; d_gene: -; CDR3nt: TGTGCCAGCAGCCAAGGAAGTAGTCAGCCCCAGCATTTT; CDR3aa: CASSQGSSQPQHF
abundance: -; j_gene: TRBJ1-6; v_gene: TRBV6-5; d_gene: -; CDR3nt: TGTGCCAGCAGTTCGGAGGCTTTTAATTCACCCCTCCACTTT; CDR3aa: CASSSEAFNSPLHF
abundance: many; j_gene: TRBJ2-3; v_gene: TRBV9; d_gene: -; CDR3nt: TGTGCCAGCAGCGGATTTGATACGCAGTATTTT; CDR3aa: CASSGFDTQYF
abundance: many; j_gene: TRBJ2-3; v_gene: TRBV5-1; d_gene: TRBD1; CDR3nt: TGCGCCAGCAGCCCGGACGGACAGGGCCGAGATACGCAGTATTTT; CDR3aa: CASSPDGQGRDTQYF
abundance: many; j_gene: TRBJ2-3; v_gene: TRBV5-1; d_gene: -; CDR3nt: TGCGCCAGCAGCTTTGACGATGACACAGATACGCAGTATTTT; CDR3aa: CASSFDDDTDTQYF
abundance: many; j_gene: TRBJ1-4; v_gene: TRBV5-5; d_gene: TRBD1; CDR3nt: TGTGCCAGCAGTCCTTCAGGGGGCTCGATTGAAAAACTGTTTTTT; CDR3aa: CASSPSGGSIEKLFF
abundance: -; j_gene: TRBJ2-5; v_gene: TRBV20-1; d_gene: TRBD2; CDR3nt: TGCAGTGCCGGGTGGCTAGCGGTCGGAGAGACCCAGTACTTC; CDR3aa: CSAGWLAVGETQYF
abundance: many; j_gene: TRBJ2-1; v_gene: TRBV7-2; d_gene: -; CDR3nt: TGTGCCAGCAGCTTAGTTTTGTGGGGACATGAGCAGTTCTTC; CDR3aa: CASSLVLWGHEQFF
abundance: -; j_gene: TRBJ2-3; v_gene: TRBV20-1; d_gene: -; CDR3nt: TGCAGTGCCAGACTGACAGATAAGCAGTATTTT; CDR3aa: CSARLTDKQYF
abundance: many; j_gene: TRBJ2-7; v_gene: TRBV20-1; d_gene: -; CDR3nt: TGCAGTGCTAGAGATGAGGCAGGGACCTACGAGCAGTACTTC; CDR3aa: CSARDEAGTYEQYF
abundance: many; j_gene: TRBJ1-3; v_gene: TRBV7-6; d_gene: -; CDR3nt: TGTGCCACCCCGCCAACCGTATTGAGCTCTGGAAACACCATATATTTT; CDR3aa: CATPPTVLSSGNTIYF
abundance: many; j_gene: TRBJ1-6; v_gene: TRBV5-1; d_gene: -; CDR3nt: TGCGCCAGCAGCTCGGGGCCTTATAATTCACCCCTCCACTTT; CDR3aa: CASSSGPYNSPLHF
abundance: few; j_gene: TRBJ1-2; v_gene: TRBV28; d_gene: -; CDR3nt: TGTGCCAGCAGTACCCGTGGGGGGGGAATCGACTACACCTTC; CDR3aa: CASSTRGGGIDYTF
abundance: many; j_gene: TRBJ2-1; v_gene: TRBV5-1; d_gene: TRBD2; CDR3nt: TGCGCCAGCAGCCCACGTAGCGGGGAAGCCTCCTACAATGAGCAGTTCTTC; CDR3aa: CASSPRSGEASYNEQFF
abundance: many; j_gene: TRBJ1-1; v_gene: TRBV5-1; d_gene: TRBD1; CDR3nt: TGCGCCAGCAGCTTTCCCTCAGGGGGCACTGAAGCTTTCTTT; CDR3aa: CASSFPSGGTEAFF
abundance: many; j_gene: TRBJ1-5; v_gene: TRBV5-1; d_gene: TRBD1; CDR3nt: TGCGCCAGCAGCTCAGGGGGCCAGTCCAATCAGCCCCAGCATTTT; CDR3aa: CASSSGGQSNQPQHF
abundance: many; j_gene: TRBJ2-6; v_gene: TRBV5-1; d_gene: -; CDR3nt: TGCGCCAGCAGGCAGGGCAGGCTCTCTGGGGCCAACGTCCTGACTTTC; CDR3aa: CASRQGRLSGANVLTF
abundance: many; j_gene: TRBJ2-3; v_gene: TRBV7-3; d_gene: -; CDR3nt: TGTGCCAGCAGCCCCCGGGGGGCAACAGATACGCAGTATTTT; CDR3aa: CASSPRGATDTQYF
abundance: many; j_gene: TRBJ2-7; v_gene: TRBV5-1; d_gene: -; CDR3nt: TGCGCCAGCAGCCCATTCCAGGGAACCTCGCGCGAGCAGTACTTC; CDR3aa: CASSPFQGTSREQYF
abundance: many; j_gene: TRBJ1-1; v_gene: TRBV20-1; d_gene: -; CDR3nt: TGCAGTGCTAGAGACCGGAACTATTACACTGAAGCTTTCTTT; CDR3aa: CSARDRNYYTEAFF
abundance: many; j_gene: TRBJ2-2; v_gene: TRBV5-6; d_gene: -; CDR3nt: TGTGCCAGCAGCTTGAGATGGGGGTCGAACACCGGGGAGCTGTTTTTT; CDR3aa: CASSLRWGSNTGELFF
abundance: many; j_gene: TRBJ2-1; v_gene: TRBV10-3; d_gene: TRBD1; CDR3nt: TGTGCCATCAGCATCGAGACAGGGATCCCCCACAATGAGCAGTTCTTC; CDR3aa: CAISIETGIPHNEQFF
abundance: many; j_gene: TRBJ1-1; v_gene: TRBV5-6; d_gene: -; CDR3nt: TGTGCCAGCAGCCCCCAGGGTAGGGACACTGAAGCTTTCTTT; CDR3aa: CASSPQGRDTEAFF
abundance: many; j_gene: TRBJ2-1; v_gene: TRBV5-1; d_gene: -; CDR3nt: TGCGCCAGCAGCTACTCGAGCGGCAATGAGCAGTTCTTC; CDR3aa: CASSYSSGNEQFF
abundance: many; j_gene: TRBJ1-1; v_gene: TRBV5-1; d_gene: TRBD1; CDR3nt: TGCGCCAGCAGCTTTCAGGGGGCGGGCACTGAAGCTTTCTTT; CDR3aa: CASSFQGAGTEAFF
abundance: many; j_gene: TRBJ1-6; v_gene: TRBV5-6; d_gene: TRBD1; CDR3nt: TGTGCCAGCAGCTTGGGGGACAGGCTAACTTCACCCCTCCACTTT; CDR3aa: CASSLGDRLTSPLHF